The 15 T cell receptor beta chains listed next were all sequenced from one sample in a study of cytomegalovirus exposure and HLA in healthy donors. 13 Jbeta primers and 60 Vbeta primers were used for the PCR. Measured with immunoSEQ multiplex PCR; TCRdb has only the in-frame clones, and not every one. Of roughly 55,000 clones in the sample, 81% are singletons; the top ten hold roughly 2.5%. The sequenced material came from PBMCs. These receptor sequences come from a boy between 10 and 17 years old in good health and CMV-seropositive.

This clone was observed a handful of times. V usage is TRBV18 and J usage is TRBJ1-5, with a weak D call TRBD1 (6 bases). This CDR3 region has 14 residues. Germline lookup yields CDR1 KGHSH and CDR2 LQKENI. The V end was cut by 5 bases, the J end by 5 bases, with 13 bases between. The CDR3 protein is CASSADRGDQPQHF. DNA for the CDR3: TGTGCCAGCTCAGCGGACAGAGGGGATCAGCCCCAGCATTTT.

The chain joins TRBV6-1 to TRBJ1-2, with D perhaps matching TRBD1 (6 bases). The CDR3 extends over 15 amino acids. With 10 bases removed from V and 4 bases from J, the gap between germline ends came to 22 bases. CDR1 and CDR2 (germline): MNHNS, SASEGT. CDR3 sequence: CAIVPGHTAGYGYTF. CDR3 bases: TGTGCCATCGTCCCGGGACACACGGCTGGCTATGGCTACACCTTC.

With regard to this clone: A junction end diverges from the germline sequence, so it may reflect a read error. J is TRBJ1-1 and V is TRBV7-9; 9 bases agree with TRBD1. The CDR3 contains 16 residues. Germline V gene data show CDR1 as SEHNR and CDR2 as FQNEAQ (reference sequence). The CDR3 spells CSSSLEGTGRNTEAFF. In nucleotides, the CDR3 is TGTTCCAGCAGCTTAGAGGGGACAGGGAGGAACACTGAAGCTTTCTTT.

There are a few counts of this clone. The chain carries TRBV6-6 and TRBJ1-2; perhaps TRBD1 as D (6 bases). Trimming took off 6 bases at V and 0 bases at J, with 14 bases between the two ends. CDR1 is MNHNY, CDR2 SVGAGI, per germline (reference sequence). The CDR3 contains 15 residues. Here the CDR3 DNA reads TGTGCCAGCAGCCCCCGTGGGGGCGCTAACTATGGCTACACCTTC. Residues: CASSPRGGANYGYTF.

This clone was counted a few times. The chain carries TRBV6-5 and TRBJ2-3; D gene uncertain. The CDR3 totals 14 residues. Germline assignment: CDR1 MNHEY and CDR2 SVGAGI. V lost 5 bases to trimming and J lost 5 bases, with 14 bases between them. Here the CDR3 reads CASSEVGAVDTQYF. CDR3 DNA: TGTGCCAGCAGTGAAGTGGGTGCGGTAGATACGCAGTATTTT.

The rearrangement joins TRBV7-2 to TRBJ2-7; 9 bases agree with TRBD1. V shed 5 bases, J shed 3 bases, and the junction held 8 bases outside the gene matches. CDR3 length: 15 residues. Germline CDR1 SGHTA, CDR2 FQGNSA. The CDR3 DNA is TGTGCCAGCAGCCCAAACAGGGGGCTGGTCTACGAGCAGTACTTC. Encoded protein: CASSPNRGLVYEQYF. Using reference TRBV7-2 and TRBJ2-7 for the parts outside the CDR3, the full variable domain is GAGVSQSPSNKVTEKGKDVELRCDPISGHTALYWYRQSLGQGLEFLIYFQGNSAPDKSGLPSDRFSAERTGGSVSTLTIQRTQQEDSAVYLCASSPNRGLVYEQYFGPGTRLTVT.

V is TRBV6-5 and J is TRBJ2-5; the match to TRBD1 covers 10 bases. The CDR3 contains 13 residues. V lost 6 bases and J lost 5; bases outside the gene matches: 3. Germline CDR1 is MNHEY and CDR2 is SVGAGI. The CDR3 here is CASSDRGQETQYF. The DNA for the CDR3 is TGTGCCAGCAGCGACAGGGGGCAGGAGACCCAGTACTTC.

The chain joins TRBV11-2 to TRBJ1-1, with D possibly matching TRBD1 (5 bases). The germline gives CDR1 SGHAT, CDR2 FQNNGV. Trimming removed 1 base from V and 8 bases from J, with 11 bases in between. CDR3 size: 13 residues. Written as DNA, the CDR3 is TGTGCCAGCAGCTTAGGTTCAGGGAAGGAAGCTTTCTTT. This gives the protein CASSLGSGKEAFF.

Details on this clone: The sample contains more than one DNA sequence encoding this CDR3. The gene calls are TRBV28 and TRBJ1-6, with D possibly matching TRBD1 (5 bases). The germline gives CDR1 MDHEN, CDR2 SYDVKM. The CDR3 length is 12 residues. V lost 6 bases and J lost 13, with 13 bases in between. In nucleotides, the CDR3 is TGTGCCAGCAGCTGGACAACCCAGCCCCTCCACTTT. It yields the protein CASSWTTQPLHF. Together with reference TRBV28 and TRBJ1-6, the CDR3 gives the full variable domain: DVKVTQSSRYLVKRTGEKVFLECVQDMDHENMFWYRQDPGLGLRLIYFSYDVKMKEKGDIPEGYSVSREKKERFSLILESASTNQTSMYLCASSWTTQPLHFGNGTRLTVT.

The V gene is TRBV2, the J gene TRBJ2-2; the match to TRBD2 covers 10 bases. Unmatched junction bases numbered 4, after V lost 0 bases and J lost 6 bases. Germline assignment: CDR1 SNHLY and CDR2 FYNNEI. The length of the CDR3 is 16 residues. Here the CDR3 reads CASSEARLAGAGELFF. CDR3 coding DNA: TGTGCCAGCAGTGAAGCACGTCTAGCGGGGGCCGGGGAGCTGTTTTTT.

The chain joins TRBV6-5 to TRBJ1-1; 7 nucleotides match TRBD1. Germline trimming cut 5 bases from V and 1 base from J; bases unmatched to any gene: 7. Germline CDR1 reads MNHEY; CDR2 reads SVGAGI. The CDR3 covers 15 residues. This CDR3 is CASSRQGRANTEAFF. The CDR3 DNA is TGTGCCAGCAGTCGACAGGGCAGGGCGAACACTGAAGCTTTCTTT.

The J gene is TRBJ1-5, the V gene TRBV19, with TRBD1 as a possible D gene (6 bases). Trimming pared 1 base from V and 4 bases from J, leaving 11 bases between. The CDR3 spans 15 residues. Germline CDR1 and CDR2: LNHDA and SQIVND (reference sequence). CDR3 protein: CASSIGGQGNQPQHF. The CDR3 nucleotides read TGTGCCAGTAGTATAGGTGGGCAGGGGAATCAGCCCCAGCATTTT.

This chain joins TRBV5-6 and TRBJ1-2; D is ambiguous. Germline V gene data show CDR1 as SGHDT and CDR2 as YYEEEE. The CDR3 consists of 13 residues. Trimming shortened V by 6 bases and J by 4 bases, and 13 bases separated the two germline ends. CDR3 region: CASTNTARYGYTF. The CDR3 nucleotides are TGTGCCAGCACAAATACAGCCCGCTATGGCTACACCTTC.

This chain connects TRBV15 to TRBJ1-4; no reliable D call. Trimming left V 1 base short and J 7 bases short, with 13 bases between. CDR1 and CDR2 (germline): LNHNV, YYDKDF (reference sequence). The CDR3 totals 15 residues. The CDR3 loop is CATSRAFGLGEKLFF. The CDR3 coding sequence is TGTGCCACCAGCAGAGCTTTCGGGTTGGGTGAAAAACTGTTTTTT.

This chain uses TRBV7-9 with TRBJ2-1; maybe TRBD2 (9 bases). Germline CDR1 is SEHNR and CDR2 is FQNEAQ (reference sequence). The V gene lost 5 bases and the J gene lost 4 bases, with 21 bases spanning the gap. This CDR3 has 17 amino acids. The CDR3 bases are TGTGCCAGCAGCGTAAGACAGGGGACTAGCCTTTACAATGAGCAGTTCTTC. Protein product: CASSVRQGTSLYNEQFF.